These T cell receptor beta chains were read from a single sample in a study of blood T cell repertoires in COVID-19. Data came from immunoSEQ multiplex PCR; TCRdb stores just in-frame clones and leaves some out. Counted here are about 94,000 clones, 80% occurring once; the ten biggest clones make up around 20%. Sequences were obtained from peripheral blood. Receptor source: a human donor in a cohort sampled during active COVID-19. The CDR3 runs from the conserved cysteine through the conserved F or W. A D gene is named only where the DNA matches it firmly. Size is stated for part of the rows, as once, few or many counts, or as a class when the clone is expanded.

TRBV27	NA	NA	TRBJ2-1	TGTGCCAGCCTAGAATTAGGAACCTACAATGAGCAGTTCTTC	CASLELGTYNEQFF
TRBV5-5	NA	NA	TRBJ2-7	TGTGCCAGCAGGATTGACGGGTACGAGCAGTACTTC	CASRIDGYEQYF
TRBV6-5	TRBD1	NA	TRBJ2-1	TGTGCCAGCAGTCCCGGGACAGCTTACAATGAGCAGTTCTTC	CASSPGTAYNEQFF
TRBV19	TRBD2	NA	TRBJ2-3	TGTGCCAGTAGTCCAATAGCGGGGGACATCACAGATACGCAGTATTTT	CASSPIAGDITDTQYF
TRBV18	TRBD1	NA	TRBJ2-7	TGTGCCAGCTCACCAACCGGACAGGGTGCCGAGCAGTACTTC	CASSPTGQGAEQYF
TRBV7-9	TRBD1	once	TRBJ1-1	TGTGCCAGCAGCCGGGACAGGGGAATGAACACTGAAGCTTTCTTT	CASSRDRGMNTEAFF
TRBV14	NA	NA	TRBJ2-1	TGTGCCAGCAGCCAAGATAACGGCGGCCTGTACAATGAGCAGTTCTTC	CASSQDNGGLYNEQFF
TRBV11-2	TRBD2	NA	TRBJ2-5	TGTGCCAGCAGCCCGACTAGCGGGTACCAAGAGACCCAGTACTTC	CASSPTSGYQETQYF
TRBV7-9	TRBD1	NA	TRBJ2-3	TGTGCCAGCAGCGTCGGACAGGGGGTTCAAGATACGCAGTATTTT	CASSVGQGVQDTQYF
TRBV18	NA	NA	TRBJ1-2	TGTGCCAGCTCACCATCCGGGAACTATGGCTACACCTTC	CASSPSGNYGYTF
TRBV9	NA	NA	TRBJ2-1	TGTGCCAGCAGCAGGGGGAGGGGCTCCTACAATGAGCAGTTCTTC	CASSRGRGSYNEQFF
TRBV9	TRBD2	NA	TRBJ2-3	TGTGCCAGCAGCGTAGCGACTAGCGGAACACTCACAGATACGCAGTATTTT	CASSVATSGTLTDTQYF
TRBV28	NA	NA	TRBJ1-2	TGTGCCAGCAGTCAGGGTTATGGCTACACCTTC	CASSQGYGYTF
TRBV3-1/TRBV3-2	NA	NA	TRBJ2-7	TGTGCCAGTCGTAGCTCCTACGAGCAGTACTTC	CASRSSYEQYF
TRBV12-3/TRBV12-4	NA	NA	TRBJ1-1	TGTGCCAGCAGTTTTCTCACTGAAGCTTTCTTT	CASSFLTEAFF
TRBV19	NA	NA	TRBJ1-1	TGTGCCAGTAGTATGAGGTCAGGGGAGAACACTGAAGCTTTCTTT	CASSMRSGENTEAFF
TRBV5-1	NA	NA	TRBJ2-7	TGCGCCAGCAGCCAAGATCCCGGCTCCTACGAGCAGTACTTC	CASSQDPGSYEQYF
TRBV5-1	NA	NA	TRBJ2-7	TGCGCCAGCAGCCCCGGGGACTACGAGCAGTACTTC	CASSPGDYEQYF
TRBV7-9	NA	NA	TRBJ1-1	TGTGCCAGCAGCTTAAGTGGCGGGGGGCAGAACACTGAAGCTTTCTTT	CASSLSGGGQNTEAFF
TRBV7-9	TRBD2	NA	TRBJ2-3	TGTGCCAGCAGCTTGCTAGCGGGAGGTTTGGATACGCAGTATTTT	CASSLLAGGLDTQYF
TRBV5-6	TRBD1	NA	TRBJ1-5	TGTGCCAGCAGCTCGCAGATCTACAGGGGCGCAGGGCAGCCCCAGCATTTT	CASSSQIYRGAGQPQHF
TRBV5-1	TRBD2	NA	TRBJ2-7	TGCGCCAGCAGCTTGGCCGGGGGGACTGCATGGGTATACGAGCAGTACTTC	CASSLAGGTAWVYEQYF
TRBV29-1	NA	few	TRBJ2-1	TGCAGCGCACAAGGGGGCAATGAGCAGTTCTTC	CSAQGGNEQFF
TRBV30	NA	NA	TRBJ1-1	TGTGCCTGGAGCAGGTACACTGAAGCTTTCTTT	CAWSRYTEAFF
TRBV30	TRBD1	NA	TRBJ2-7	TGTGCCTGGAGTGTACGGCAGGGGGTCTACGAGCAGTACTTC	CAWSVRQGVYEQYF
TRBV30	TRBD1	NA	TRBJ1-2	TGTGCCTGGAGCCCAGGGGGTGGGAGCTACACCTTC	CAWSPGGGSYTF
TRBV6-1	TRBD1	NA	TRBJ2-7	TGTGCCAGCAGTGATGGGGACAGGAACGAGCAGTACTTC	CASSDGDRNEQYF
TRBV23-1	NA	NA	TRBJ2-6	TGCGCCAGCAGTCAAGGGGCAACGGGTGGCGCTGGGGCCAACGTCCTGACTTTC	CASSQGATGGAGANVLTF
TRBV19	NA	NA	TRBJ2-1	TGTGCCAGTAGTATATCAGCGGCTGTCTACAATGAGCAGTTCTTC	CASSISAAVYNEQFF
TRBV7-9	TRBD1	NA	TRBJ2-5	TGTGCCAGCAGCTTCGGACAGGGAATTCAAGAGACCCAGTACTTC	CASSFGQGIQETQYF
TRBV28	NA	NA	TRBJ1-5	TGTGCCAGCCACGCGGGGGAGCCCCATCAGCCCCAGCATTTT	CASHAGEPHQPQHF
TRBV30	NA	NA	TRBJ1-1	TGTGCCTGGAGCCGTATGAACACTGAAGCTTTCTTT	CAWSRMNTEAFF
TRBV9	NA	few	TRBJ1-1	TGTGCCAGCAGCCCCCCCAGAGGGAACACTGAAGCTTTCTTT	CASSPPRGNTEAFF
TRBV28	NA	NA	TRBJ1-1	TGTGCCAGCAGTTTAGGGGGGGGGCGGACTGAAGCTTTCTTT	CASSLGGGRTEAFF
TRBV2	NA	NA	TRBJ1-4	TGTGCCAGCAGTCAATATAAGACCCGGGGTGATGAAAAACTGTTTTTT	CASSQYKTRGDEKLFF
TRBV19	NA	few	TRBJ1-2	TGTGCCAGCTCTTCCGGGGCTAACTATGGCTACACCTTC	CASSSGANYGYTF
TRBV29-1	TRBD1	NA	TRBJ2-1	TGCAGCTTAGAGGGGGCGACCAATGAGCAGTTCTTC	CSLEGATNEQFF
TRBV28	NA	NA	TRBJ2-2	TGTGCCAGCGAAGGGACACTTTTCGCCGGGGAGCTGTTTTTT	CASEGTLFAGELFF
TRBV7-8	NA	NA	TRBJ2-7	TGTGCCAGCAGCCCGGGAACCCCCTACGAGCAGTACTTC	CASSPGTPYEQYF
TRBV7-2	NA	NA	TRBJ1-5	TGTGCCAGCAGCATCGGTAGCAATCAGCCCCAGCATTTT	CASSIGSNQPQHF
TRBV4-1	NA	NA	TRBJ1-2	TGCGCCAGCAGCCAAGGGCAGGCTTTGTATGGCTACACCTTC	CASSQGQALYGYTF
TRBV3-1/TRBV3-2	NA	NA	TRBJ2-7	TGTGCCAGCAGCCAGGGTCCGGCGGGGGCACGGGAGCAGTACTTC	CASSQGPAGAREQYF
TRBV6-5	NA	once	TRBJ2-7	TGTGCCAGCAGTTTTGGTTACGGGTACGAGCAGTACTTC	CASSFGYGYEQYF
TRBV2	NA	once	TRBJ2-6	TGTGCCAGCACCAGGACAGCTGGGGCCAACGTCCTGACTTTC	CASTRTAGANVLTF
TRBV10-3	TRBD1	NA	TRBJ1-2	TGTGCCGCCGCCGGGACAGGGGGCGCGAGCTACACCTTC	CAAAGTGGASYTF
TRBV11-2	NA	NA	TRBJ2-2	TGTGCCAGCAGCTTAGACAGGGTCTCCGGGGAGCTGTTTTTT	CASSLDRVSGELFF
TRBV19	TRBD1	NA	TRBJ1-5	TGTGCCAGTAGTATCCGGACAGGTGAGCAGCCCCAGCATTTT	CASSIRTGEQPQHF
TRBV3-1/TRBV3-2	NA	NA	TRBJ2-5	TGTGCCAGCAGCCAAGATCGTTACCAAGAGACCCAGTACTTC	CASSQDRYQETQYF
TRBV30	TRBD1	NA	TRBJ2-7	TGTGCCTGGAGTGTAGGCAGGGGGCGTAGCGAGCAGTACTTC	CAWSVGRGRSEQYF
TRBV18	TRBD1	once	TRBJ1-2	TGTGCCAGCTCACCTCTAGACAGGGGGTATGGCTACACCTTC	CASSPLDRGYGYTF
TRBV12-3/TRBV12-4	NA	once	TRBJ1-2	TGTGCCAGCAGTTTTGAGGGTGGCTACACCTTC	CASSFEGGYTF
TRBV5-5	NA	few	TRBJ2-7	TGTGCCAGCAGCGCTAGCTCCTACGAGCAGTACTTC	CASSASSYEQYF
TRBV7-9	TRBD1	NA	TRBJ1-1	TGTGCCAGCATTCCCCAGGGGGCAGGGAACACTGAAGCTTTCTTT	CASIPQGAGNTEAFF
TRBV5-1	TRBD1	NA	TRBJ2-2	TGCGCCAGCAGCGGGGGGACAGGGGACACCGGGGAGCTGTTTTTT	CASSGGTGDTGELFF
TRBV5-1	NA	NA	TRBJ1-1	TGCGCCAGCAGCTTGGATCCGGGTAGTCCGAACACTGAAGCTTTCTTT	CASSLDPGSPNTEAFF